Listed below are T cell receptor beta chains from one sample, sequenced in a study of CD8+CD57+ T cells in acquired aplastic anemia. TCRdb passed the reads through MiXCR, listing each CDR3 protein once. Altogether about 160,000 distinct CDR3 sequences are present, 70% to 75% being singletons, with the ten largest covering roughly half. Sequenced input: sorted CD4+, CD8+, or CD8+CD57+ T cells (not recorded which) from PBMCs. The receptors stem from a human donor with aplastic anemia. CDR3s include the opening cysteine and the closing phenylalanine or tryptophan. A D gene is named only where the DNA matches it firmly. The listing skips clone size in some rows; elsewhere it reads once, few, many or a size class.

D: NA; V: TRBV15; size: NA; J: TRBJ2-3; DNA: TGTGCCACCAGCATCCGGGACACGGAGGCAGATACGCAGTATTTT; CDR3: CATSIRDTEADTQYF
D: TRBD1; V: TRBV7-9; size: NA; J: TRBJ2-3; DNA: TGTGCCAGCAGCCTCGACAGGGGGCAGAGAGATACGCAGTATTTT; CDR3: CASSLDRGQRDTQYF
D: NA; V: TRBV10-3; size: NA; J: TRBJ2-2; DNA: TGTGCCAGCAGTTGGAACACCGGGGAGCTGTTTTTT; CDR3: CASSWNTGELFF
D: NA; V: TRBV15; size: few; J: TRBJ2-1; DNA: TGTGCCACCAGCAGAGATAGGAGGCTAGCCAATGAGCAGTTCTTC; CDR3: CATSRDRRLANEQFF
D: NA; V: TRBV7-9; size: NA; J: TRBJ2-2; DNA: TGTGCCAGCACCCCGGGGCCCCAGACCGGGGAGCTGTTTTTT; CDR3: CASTPGPQTGELFF
D: NA; V: TRBV7-9; size: NA; J: TRBJ2-7; DNA: TGTGCCAGCAGCTCTACCCCGTGGGGGAGCGAGCAGTACTTC; CDR3: CASSSTPWGSEQYF
D: TRBD1; V: TRBV7-2; size: NA; J: TRBJ1-1; DNA: TGTGCCAGCAGCCCTTACCCCGGGACAGCCTTATACACTGAAGCTTTCTTT; CDR3: CASSPYPGTALYTEAFF
D: NA; V: TRBV5-6; size: once; J: TRBJ2-3; DNA: TGTGCCAGCAGCTTGGGGGGGGCGCAGTATTTT; CDR3: CASSLGGAQYF
D: NA; V: TRBV7-3; size: NA; J: TRBJ2-1; DNA: TGTGCCAGCAGTCCCGGGGGAACCACCTACAATGAGCAGTTCTTC; CDR3: CASSPGGTTYNEQFF
D: NA; V: TRBV11-2; size: few; J: TRBJ1-6; DNA: TGTGCCAGCAGCTTAAGGGACACGGTGGGGAGATCACCCCTCCACTTT; CDR3: CASSLRDTVGRSPLHF
D: TRBD1; V: TRBV19; size: once; J: TRBJ1-3; DNA: TGTGCCAGTCAACAGGGGGCCTACGGAAACACCATATATTTT; CDR3: CASQQGAYGNTIYF
D: NA; V: TRBV4-2; size: many; J: TRBJ2-7; DNA: TGTGCCAGCGGCGGTTGGAGGGGAGCGGGCTACGAGCAGTACTTC; CDR3: CASGGWRGAGYEQYF
D: NA; V: TRBV29-1; size: few; J: TRBJ2-7; DNA: TGCAGCGCCATGGACGAATTTATGTACGAGCAGTACTTC; CDR3: CSAMDEFMYEQYF
D: TRBD1; V: TRBV7-9; size: NA; J: TRBJ2-5; DNA: TGTGCCAGCAGCCAGATGGGACAGGAAGAGACCCAGTACTTC; CDR3: CASSQMGQEETQYF
D: NA; V: TRBV2; size: few; J: TRBJ2-3; DNA: TGTGCCAGCAGTGAACTACTTAGCACAGATACGCAGTATTTT; CDR3: CASSELLSTDTQYF
D: NA; V: TRBV20-1; size: NA; J: TRBJ1-1; DNA: TGCAGTGCTAGAGACAGAGGCACTGAAGCTTTCTTT; CDR3: CSARDRGTEAFF
D: TRBD2; V: TRBV19; size: NA; J: TRBJ2-2; DNA: TGTGCCAGTAGTAAGGGTCTAGCGGGGGTTAACACCGGGGAGCTGTTTTTT; CDR3: CASSKGLAGVNTGELFF
D: TRBD2; V: TRBV25-1; size: NA; J: TRBJ2-3; DNA: TGTGCCAGCAGTACTAGCGTAGATACGCAGTATTTT; CDR3: CASSTSVDTQYF